This T cell receptor beta chain is drawn from a study of blood T cells in healthy people across ages. Study findings and constraints: Higher diversity and more naive CD4+ cells were features of long-lived donors, compared to aged donors.

The germline gives CDR1 DFQATT, CDR2 SNEGSKA (reference sequence). The CDR3 loop spans 14 amino acids. The ends lost 3 bases at V and 12 bases at J; junction bases unmatched: 12. With a J-beta primer mix and a sample-barcoded 5' primer, a second PCR ran roughly 6 to 11 cycles. Using its own MiXCR run on the 5' RACE reads, TCRdb lists one record per CDR3 protein. The table includes around 1.5 million distinct CDR3 sequences, almost 35% detected once. This clonotype came up a few times. The antigen remains unidentified. The TCR sequence derives from a woman aged 25-40 years in good health. The sequenced material came from blood. The chain carries TRBV20-1 and TRBJ2-1; 9 positions match TRBD2. In nucleotides, the CDR3 is TGCAGTGCTAGTGGTCTAGCGGGATCAGTGAGGCAGTTCTTC. Translated: CSASGLAGSVRQFF.